This T cell receptor (beta chain) was identified in a study of T cell responses to AZD1222 COVID-19 vaccine. Germline lookup yields CDR1 SNHLY and CDR2 FYNNEI. CDR3 length: 13 amino acids. The junction had 5 bases not matched to a gene; V was cut back by 9 bases and J by 1 base. Study findings and constraints: A rise in Spike-specific TCR breadth and depth followed two AZD1222 doses. A mostly white British donor set with more females was recruited, and clonal diversity was possibly underestimated. Nearly half of spike-specific TCRs reportedly target variant regions that are unmutated in the B.1.351 and B.1.1.7 variants. Spike-wide vaccine-associated CD4 TCRs dominated at 160-218 and 743-854.

To note about this clone: What it recognizes is unknown.

Repertoires were generated with immunoSEQ multiplex PCR, while TCRdb's copy carries only in-frame clones and drops some. The sample contains approximately 180,000 clones, 85% to 95% of which appear only once. The gene calls are TRBV2 and TRBJ2-5, with TRBD2 identical over 7 bases. This sequence originates from an adult who received the MenACWY meningococcal vaccine as a control. This specimen consisted of peripheral blood, obtained 28 days after the second dose of the MenACWY control vaccine. The CDR3, as DNA: TGTGCCAGTGGCGGGGGTCTCCAAGAGACCCAGTACTTC. It yields the protein CASGGGLQETQYF.